Listed here are 22 T cell receptor beta chains from one sample, sequenced in a study of CD8+CD57+ T cells in acquired aplastic anemia (dated by TCRdb to 2016 to 2019). Patients chosen for sequencing had shown expansion of CD8+CD57+ cells by flow cytometry. Sequencing instrument: Illumina HiSeq 2000. TCR beta VDJ combination and CDR3 sequence profiling used genomic DNA as the template. TCRdb reanalyzed the raw reads on its own, using fastp at Q25 for trimming and MiXCR for clone calling, and kept in-frame beta chains. Entries are consolidated by CDR3 protein sequence, retaining the most common genes and DNA. Counted in this sample were around 170,000 distinct CDR3 sequences; approximately 50% of them appeared once. 8% to 10% of the sample goes to the ten largest clones. The sequenced sample consisted of sorted CD4+, CD8+, or CD8+CD57+ T cells (not recorded which) from PBMCs. The receptors here all came from a human donor with aplastic anemia.

This clonotype was recorded at least ten times. The chain couples TRBV24-1 to TRBJ2-5; 8 bases are shared with TRBD1. The CDR3 has 17 amino acids. The germline CDR1 and CDR2 sequences are KGHDR and SFDVKD. The trim removed 3 bases at V and 2 bases at J, leaving 10 bases unmatched. The CDR3 loop reads CATSDKTGESGQETQYF. In DNA, the CDR3 is TGTGCCACCAGTGATAAGACAGGGGAGTCGGGGCAAGAGACCCAGTACTTC.

This rearrangement joins TRBV15 to TRBJ2-3, with 8 positions matching TRBD2. Per the germline V gene, CDR1 is LNHNV and CDR2 is YYDKDF (reference sequence). There are 15 residues in the CDR3. V shed 1 base and J 3 bases; nucleotides not matched to a gene: 3. CDR3 sequence reads: CATSRARGRTDTQYF. The CDR3 nucleotides are TGTGCCACCAGCAGAGCCCGCGGGAGGACAGATACGCAGTATTTT.

In regard to this clonotype: The missing conserved phenylalanine or tryptophan at the end of this CDR3 makes a read error likely. The chain employs TRBV20-1 and TRBJ1-4; no reliable D call. The V gene's germline CDR1 is DFQATT and CDR2 SNEGSKA (reference sequence). The CDR3 is made up of 12 amino acids. The CDR3 protein is CSARPWGENLFS. The CDR3 bases are TGCAGTGCTAGACCGTGGGGTGAAAATCTGTTTTCT.

This clonotype has at least ten counts. The chain uses TRBV5-1 and TRBJ2-1; D not certain. This CDR3 comprises 13 residues. Germline CDR1 SGHRS, CDR2 YFSETQ. Trimming cost V 4 bases and J 6 bases, with 11 bases left between them. In DNA form, the CDR3 reads TGCGCCAGCAGCGTGGACCCCGGCAATGAGCAGTTCTTC. It specifies CASSVDPGNEQFF.

The chain joins TRBV13 to TRBJ2-3; 8 bases are a match to TRBD2. Trimming cost V 6 bases and J 0 bases; bases outside gene matches: 17. CDR1 PRHDT and CDR2 FYEKMQ come from the germline V gene (reference sequence). The CDR3 contains 19 residues. The CDR3 DNA sequence: TGTGCCAGCAGAATGGGACTAAGCGGGAGCGGAGCGAGCACAGATACGCAGTATTTT. This gives the protein CASRMGLSGSGASTDTQYF.

There are many counts of this clonotype. The gene calls are TRBV10-1 and TRBJ2-1, with no clear D. The CDR3 has 12 amino acids. V gave up 2 bases and J gave up 4 bases, with 3 bases separating them. Germline-derived CDR1 and CDR2 are WNHNN and SYGVQD (reference sequence). The DNA of the CDR3 is TGCGCCAGCAGTGAGCAGTACAATGAGCAGTTCTTC. Translated, it gives CASSEQYNEQFF.

This clonotype appeared a few times. The chain recombines TRBV29-1 with TRBJ2-7; no clear D. Trimming removed 5 bases at V and 6 bases at J, with 14 bases between. The V gene's germline CDR1 is SQVTM and CDR2 ANQGSEA. CDR3 length equals 12 residues. CDR3 region: CSVPRWVGEQYF. DNA for the CDR3: TGCAGCGTTCCAAGGTGGGTGGGCGAGCAGTACTTC.

This clonotype was seen a few times. CDR3 DNA: TGTGCCAGCAGCTCGACAGCGATTGAAGCTTTCTTT. Translation gives CASSSTAIEAFF. This chain uses TRBV7-9 with TRBJ1-1; TRBD1 might be the D (5 bases). V lost 4 bases and J 7 bases, leaving 10 bases between the germline ends. The CDR3 covers 12 residues. From germline, CDR1 is SEHNR and CDR2 FQNEAQ (reference sequence).

Concerning this clonotype: At one end the junction does not follow the germline gene, possibly because of a read error. The chain has TRBV25-1 and TRBJ1-1; possible D gene TRBD1, 6 bases. The germline V gene encodes CDR1 MGHDK and CDR2 SYGVNS. The CDR3 loop spans 13 amino acids. The CDR3 sequence is CASRQGGDTGALF. In DNA form, the CDR3 reads TGTGCCAGCAGGCAGGGAGGGGACACTGGAGCTCTCTTT.

This clonotype appeared many times. The CDR3 loop reads CASSLDRGLINEQFF. The CDR3 DNA reads TGTGCCAGCAGCCTTGACAGGGGCCTAATAAATGAGCAGTTCTTC. V usage is TRBV14 and J usage is TRBJ2-1; TRBD1 matches at 8 bases. The CDR3 is 15 amino acids. V was pared by 4 bases and J by 7 bases, with 9 bases of the junction left unmatched. Germline loops: CDR1 SGHDN, CDR2 FVKESK.

This clonotype was recorded at least ten times. V is TRBV6-6 and J is TRBJ2-5; D remains ambiguous. There are 14 residues in the CDR3. The ends were cut back, 5 bases at V and 5 bases at J, with 15 bases in the middle. Germline CDR1 MNHNY, CDR2 SVGAGI (reference sequence). This chain's CDR3 is CASSTPTIGETQYF. CDR3 bases: TGTGCCAGCAGTACGCCTACCATAGGGGAGACCCAGTACTTC.

CDR3 bases: TGTGCCAGCAGCCTTGGGACTAGCGGATTCTACGAGCAGTACTTC. As protein: CASSLGTSGFYEQYF. The chain links TRBV7-2 to TRBJ2-7, with 11 bases lining up with TRBD2. In germline, CDR1 is SGHTA, CDR2 FQGNSA. The CDR3 sequence is 15 residues long. Unmatched junction bases numbered 6, after V lost 5 bases and J lost 3 bases.

This clonotype was observed at least ten times. The chain couples TRBV7-2 to TRBJ1-2; 7 bases are a match to TRBD1. Germline loops: CDR1 SGHTA, CDR2 FQGNSA. The V gene end was trimmed by 1 base and the J gene end by 2 bases; junction bases not matched to a gene: 4. This CDR3 region has 15 residues. This CDR3 reads CASSLDRGSNYGYTF. The CDR3 DNA reads as TGTGCCAGCAGCTTAGACAGGGGATCCAACTATGGCTACACCTTC.

This clonotype appeared many times. The CDR3 sequence: CASIGVRTNGQSNYGYTF. For the CDR3, the DNA is TGTGCCAGCATCGGGGTACGGACGAACGGACAGTCGAACTATGGCTACACCTTC. The rearrangement uses TRBV2 and TRBJ1-2; a weak D match, TRBD1 (6 bases). Germline V lookup: CDR1 SNHLY, CDR2 FYNNEI. Trimming took 7 bases from V and 2 from J, leaving 26 bases between them. This CDR3 is built from 18 residues. The full variable domain, in which reference TRBV2 and TRBJ1-2 provide the parts outside the CDR3, is EPEVTQTPSHQVTQMGQEVILRCVPISNHLYFYWYRQILGQKVEFLVSFYNNEISEKSEIFDDQFSVERPDGSNFTLKIRSTKLEDSAMYFCASIGVRTNGQSNYGYTFGSGTRLTVV.

The rearrangement joins TRBV5-6 to TRBJ2-7; 9 bases align to TRBD1. Germline-derived CDR1 and CDR2 are SGHDT and YYEEEE. The length of the CDR3 is 15 residues. V lost 4 bases to trimming and J lost 2 bases; unmatched junction nucleotides: 7. The CDR3 protein is CASSVPGQGPYEQYF. CDR3 nucleotides: TGTGCCAGCAGCGTGCCGGGACAGGGCCCCTACGAGCAGTACTTC.

This chain uses TRBV10-3 with TRBJ1-2, with TRBD1 as a possible D gene (6 bases). This CDR3 has 15 amino acids. Looked up from germline, CDR1 is ENHRY and CDR2 is SYGVKD. V was cut by 0 bases and J by 4 bases, with 12 bases left in between. The CDR3 reads CAISESVRGSYGYTF. CDR3 DNA: TGTGCCATCAGTGAGTCGGTCAGGGGTTCCTATGGCTACACCTTC.

This clonotype has a count of ten or more. The rearrangement joins TRBV7-6 to TRBJ2-1; 8 bases align to TRBD2. Germline V CDR1 and CDR2: SGHVS, FNYEAQ. This CDR3 has 15 amino acids. V lost 2 bases and J lost 6; bases outside the gene matches: 6. CDR3 protein: CASSLWPRGGNEQFF. As DNA, the CDR3 is TGTGCCAGCAGCTTATGGCCCCGGGGGGGCAATGAGCAGTTCTTC.

The table lists this clonotype with many counts. The chain links TRBV7-2 to TRBJ2-5; TRBD2 agrees at 7 bases. This CDR3 comprises 15 residues. V shed 5 bases and J 5 bases; nucleotides not matched to a gene: 11. Germline V gene sequence: CDR1 SGHTA, CDR2 FQGNSA. The CDR3 is CASSPTAGVHETQYF. CDR3 in DNA: TGTGCCAGCAGCCCCACCGCGGGGGTTCATGAGACCCAGTACTTC.

The gene calls are TRBV24-1 and TRBJ2-7, with unresolved D. Germline V gene sequence: CDR1 KGHDR, CDR2 SFDVKD. The CDR3 loop spans 11 amino acids. V shed 2 bases and J shed 5 bases, with 3 bases lying between them. CDR3 nucleotides: TGTGCCACCAGTGATTCCCACGAGCAGTACTTC. Amino acid sequence: CATSDSHEQYF.

Turning to this clonotype: A much larger clone sits a single nucleotide away, making a read error possible. The rearrangement links TRBV5-8 to TRBJ1-1; 10 bases match TRBD1. The V and J ends lost 0 bases and 11 bases, in that order; junction bases with no gene match: 10. The CDR3 covers 15 residues. Germline CDR1 reads SGHTS; CDR2 reads YDEGEE. CDR3 region: CASSLAAGTGVRAFF. For the CDR3, the DNA is TGTGCCAGCAGCTTGGCAGCCGGGACAGGGGTGCGTGCTTTCTTT.

This clonotype was counted only a few times. The gene calls are TRBV7-9 and TRBJ1-2; D remains ambiguous. CDR3 length: 14 amino acids. Germline CDR1 and CDR2: SEHNR and FQNEAQ (reference sequence). The V end was cut by 1 base, the J end by 8 bases, with 14 bases between. CDR3 sequence: CASSLGVERYGYTF. The CDR3 DNA is TGTGCCAGCAGCTTAGGAGTCGAGAGGTACGGCTACACCTTC.

The CDR3 spells CAWSDRGKGQETQYF. In DNA form, the CDR3 reads TGTGCCTGGAGTGATCGGGGGAAGGGGCAAGAGACCCAGTACTTC. This rearrangement joins TRBV30 to TRBJ2-5; tentatively, D is TRBD2 (6 bases). CDR1 GTSNPN and CDR2 SVGIG come from the germline V gene (reference sequence). The CDR3 consists of 15 residues. The ends were cut back, 1 base at V and 2 bases at J, with 14 bases in the middle.